Detailed here is one TCR beta chain. The antigen is undetermined. This could be a read error, since a much larger clone is one nucleotide away. The data originate from a study of T cells in Graves' hyperthyroidism and ophthalmopathy. As for the study in general: Sampling of peripheral blood happened at initial diagnosis, prior to any treatment.

RNA transcripts provided the source from which TCR beta CDR3 regions were amplified. The TCR CDR3 was amplified in a first-round RT-PCR using the HTBI primer set. Using its own MiXCR run on the multiplex PCR reads, TCRdb lists one record per CDR3 protein. This table holds approximately 300,000 distinct CDR3 sequences, about 17% found once. Broader study findings: Most clonotypes expanded in thyroid above 0.001 were likewise present in blood. Ophthalmopathy cases were set apart from stable hyperthyroidism by a 13 V-J model.

Sequencing was carried out using blood. The TCR comes from a woman aged 55-69 years with Graves' ophthalmopathy.

In DNA, the CDR3 is TGTGCCAGCAGTGTCCGTACATTCGGTCAGCCCCGGCATTTT. It encodes CASSVRTFGQPRHF. V and J are TRBV2 and TRBJ1-5; D uncertain. CDR1 and CDR2 from the germline V gene are SNHLY and FYNNEI. This CDR3 contains 14 residues.